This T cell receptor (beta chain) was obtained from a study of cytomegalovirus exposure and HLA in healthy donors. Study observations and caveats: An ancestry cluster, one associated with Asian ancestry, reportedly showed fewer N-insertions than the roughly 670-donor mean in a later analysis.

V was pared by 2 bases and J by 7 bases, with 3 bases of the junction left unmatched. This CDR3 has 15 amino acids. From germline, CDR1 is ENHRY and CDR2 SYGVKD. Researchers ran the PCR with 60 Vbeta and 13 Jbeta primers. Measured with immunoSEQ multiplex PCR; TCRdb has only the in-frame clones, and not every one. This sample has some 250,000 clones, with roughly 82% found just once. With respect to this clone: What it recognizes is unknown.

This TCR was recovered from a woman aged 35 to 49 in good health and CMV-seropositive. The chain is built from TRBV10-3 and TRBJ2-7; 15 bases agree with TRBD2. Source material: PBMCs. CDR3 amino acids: CAISEPGTSGREQYF. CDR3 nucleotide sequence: TGTGCCATCAGTGAGCCTGGGACTAGCGGGAGGGAGCAGTACTTC.